A selection of T cell receptor beta chains follows, all from one sample in a study of blood T cells in healthy people across ages. TCRdb reprocessed the 5' RACE reads via MiXCR and lists one record per CDR3 protein. The repertoire holds some 1,500,000 distinct CDR3 sequences, with roughly two fifths as singletons. Specimen: blood. These receptors all stem from a young woman in good health. Each CDR3 is given with its conserved first and last residue. Each record gives: clone size, V gene, D gene, J gene, CDR3 protein, CDR3 DNA. A D gene is named only where the DNA matches it firmly. Clone size is not always given. Where it is, it says once, few, many or a class for expanded clones.

clone_size: few
v_call: TRBV30
d_call: .
j_call: TRBJ1-5
cdr3_aa: CAWSAQGNQPQHF
cdr3_nt: TGTGCCTGGAGTGCACAGGGAAATCAGCCCCAGCATTTT

clone_size: .
v_call: TRBV3-1
d_call: TRBD1
j_call: TRBJ1-2
cdr3_aa: CASSQKQGVWGYGYTF
cdr3_nt: TGTGCCAGCAGCCAAAAACAGGGGGTATGGGGCTATGGCTACACCTTC

clone_size: few
v_call: TRBV5-1
d_call: .
j_call: TRBJ1-2
cdr3_aa: CASSPTANRPNYGYTF
cdr3_nt: TGCGCCAGCAGCCCGACAGCGAACAGGCCTAACTATGGCTACACCTTC

clone_size: few
v_call: TRBV7-9
d_call: .
j_call: TRBJ1-2
cdr3_aa: CASSLTQGRVGYTF
cdr3_nt: TGTGCCAGCAGCTTAACTCAGGGGCGAGTAGGCTACACCTTC

clone_size: .
v_call: TRBV30
d_call: .
j_call: TRBJ2-5
cdr3_aa: CAWSSPQETQYF
cdr3_nt: TGTGCCTGGAGTTCCCCGCAAGAGACCCAGTACTTC

clone_size: many
v_call: TRBV24-1
d_call: .
j_call: TRBJ1-5
cdr3_aa: CATGRQRQACNQPQHF
cdr3_nt: TGTGCCACCGGTAGACAGAGACAGGCCTGCAATCAGCCCCAGCATTTT

clone_size: .
v_call: TRBV7-4
d_call: .
j_call: TRBJ2-1
cdr3_aa: CASSSRTRSFYNEQFF
cdr3_nt: TGTGCCAGCAGCTCAAGGACGAGGAGCTTCTACAATGAGCAGTTCTTC

clone_size: .
v_call: TRBV20-1
d_call: TRBD1
j_call: TRBJ2-7
cdr3_aa: CSARRQGGGYEQYF
cdr3_nt: TGCAGTGCTAGACGACAGGGGGGAGGTTACGAGCAGTACTTC

clone_size: many
v_call: TRBV7-9
d_call: .
j_call: TRBJ1-1
cdr3_aa: CASSSGPLNTEAFF
cdr3_nt: TGTGCCAGCAGCTCGGGACCCTTGAACACTGAAGCTTTCTTT

clone_size: .
v_call: TRBV11-2
d_call: .
j_call: TRBJ2-5
cdr3_aa: CASSYTGIQTQYF
cdr3_nt: TGTGCCAGCAGCTACACAGGGATACAGACCCAGTACTTC

clone_size: few
v_call: TRBV4-3
d_call: TRBD1
j_call: TRBJ1-6
cdr3_aa: CASSRRTGGISPLHF
cdr3_nt: TGCGCCAGCAGCCGACGTACAGGGGGCATTTCACCCCTCCACTTT

clone_size: .
v_call: TRBV5-1
d_call: .
j_call: TRBJ1-1
cdr3_aa: CASMGGNTGAFF
cdr3_nt: TGCGCCAGCATGGGGGGGAACACTGGAGCTTTCTTT

clone_size: .
v_call: TRBV27
d_call: .
j_call: TRBJ2-1
cdr3_aa: CASTFRSLGEQFF
cdr3_nt: TGTGCCAGCACATTTCGGAGCCTCGGTGAGCAGTTCTTC

clone_size: .
v_call: TRBV6-1
d_call: .
j_call: TRBJ2-7
cdr3_aa: CASSEGVRVYEQYF
cdr3_nt: TGTGCCAGCAGTGAAGGGGTCAGGGTGTACGAGCAGTACTTC

clone_size: .
v_call: TRBV5-1
d_call: .
j_call: TRBJ2-2
cdr3_aa: CASSLDRAETGELFF
cdr3_nt: TGCGCCAGCAGCTTGGACAGGGCAGAAACCGGGGAGCTGTTTTTT

clone_size: .
v_call: TRBV27
d_call: .
j_call: TRBJ2-2
cdr3_aa: CASSLSVQGPELFF
cdr3_nt: TGTGCCAGCAGTTTATCGGTCCAGGGGCCGGAGCTGTTTTTT

clone_size: .
v_call: TRBV20-1
d_call: .
j_call: TRBJ1-2
cdr3_aa: CSASRAADGYTF
cdr3_nt: TGCAGTGCTAGTCGCGCAGCCGATGGCTACACCTTC

clone_size: .
v_call: TRBV12-3/TRBV12-4
d_call: TRBD1
j_call: TRBJ2-1
cdr3_aa: CASSYSGQGPKGRFF
cdr3_nt: TGTGCCAGCAGTTACTCAGGACAGGGACCGAAGGGTCGGTTCTTC

clone_size: few
v_call: TRBV21-1
d_call: .
j_call: TRBJ1-5
cdr3_aa: CASKSSPGIGQPQHF
cdr3_nt: TGTGCCAGCAAATCCTCCCCGGGAATCGGTCAGCCCCAGCATTTT

clone_size: .
v_call: TRBV25-1
d_call: .
j_call: TRBJ2-3
cdr3_aa: CASSDAATDTQYF
cdr3_nt: TGTGCCAGCAGTGATGCGGCCACAGATACGCAGTATTTT

clone_size: .
v_call: TRBV2
d_call: TRBD1
j_call: TRBJ2-2
cdr3_aa: CASLQGRANTGELFF
cdr3_nt: TGTGCCAGCTTACAGGGGCGAGCGAACACCGGGGAGCTGTTTTTT

clone_size: few
v_call: TRBV15
d_call: TRBD1
j_call: TRBJ1-5
cdr3_aa: CATSSGDRESNQPQHF
cdr3_nt: TGTGCCACCAGCAGTGGAGACAGGGAAAGCAATCAGCCCCAGCATTTT

clone_size: .
v_call: TRBV5-1
d_call: TRBD1
j_call: TRBJ2-7
cdr3_aa: CASNNLTGGRYEQYF
cdr3_nt: TGCGCCAGCAACAACTTAACAGGGGGTCGTTACGAGCAGTACTTC

clone_size: .
v_call: TRBV2
d_call: .
j_call: TRBJ1-1
cdr3_aa: CASGAMRETEAFF
cdr3_nt: TGTGCCAGCGGGGCAATGAGGGAGACTGAAGCTTTCTTT

clone_size: .
v_call: TRBV2
d_call: .
j_call: TRBJ2-7
cdr3_aa: CASSFTGTTYEQYF
cdr3_nt: TGTGCCAGCAGTTTTACCGGGACCACCTACGAGCAGTACTTC

clone_size: .
v_call: TRBV19
d_call: .
j_call: TRBJ1-2
cdr3_aa: CATNWGQNYGYTF
cdr3_nt: TGTGCCACCAACTGGGGCCAGAACTATGGCTACACCTTC